One sample yielded the 27 T cell receptor beta chains listed below, sequenced in a study of graft-versus-host responses after intestinal transplantation. Measured with immunoSEQ multiplex PCR; TCRdb has only the in-frame clones, and not every one. This sample yields 30,000 to 40,000 clones, of which around 94% are seen a single time; approximately 0.71% belongs to the top ten. This sample comprised PBMCs, obtained 16 days after intestinal transplant. The source is a human patient who received an intestinal transplant, so some T cells may come from the graft donor.

The chain recombines TRBV5-1 with TRBJ2-1, with D possibly being TRBD1 (5 bases). The CDR3 runs to 16 residues. CDR1 and CDR2 from the germline V gene are SGHRS and YFSETQ. V was clipped by 2 bases and J by 3 bases, with 15 bases between them. CDR3 sequence: CASSLYQDQGYNEQFF. The CDR3 bases are TGCGCCAGCAGCTTATACCAGGACCAGGGCTACAATGAGCAGTTCTTC.

The gene calls are TRBV30 and TRBJ2-7; D unresolved. The CDR3 covers 12 residues. In germline, CDR1 is GTSNPN, CDR2 SVGIG (reference sequence). The germline V and J ends were trimmed by 4 bases and 4 bases, with 11 bases remaining between them. CDR3 sequence (DNA): TGTGCCTGGAACCTACTCCCTTACGAGCAGTACTTC. Translation: CAWNLLPYEQYF.

The chain links TRBV28 to TRBJ1-1, with a possible D match to TRBD1 (5 bases). CDR1 is MDHEN and CDR2 is SYDVKM in the germline V gene. This CDR3 contains 14 residues. The V end lost 11 bases, the J end lost 5 bases, and 21 bases lay between the germline ends. The CDR3 spells CASEFGGRGTEAFF. CDR3 bases: TGTGCCTCAGAATTCGGGGGACGAGGGACTGAAGCTTTCTTT.

The rearrangement uses TRBV27 and TRBJ2-2; 9 bases map to TRBD1. Germline V gene data show CDR1 as MNHEY and CDR2 as SMNVEV (reference sequence). The J segment lost 5 bases and the V segment lost 2 bases, leaving 6 bases of the junction unmatched. The CDR3 has 16 amino acids. The CDR3 DNA reads TGTGCCAGCAGTTTAAGACAGGGGGTTTTTACCGGGGAGCTGTTTTTT. Translated, it gives CASSLRQGVFTGELFF.

The chain recombines TRBV15 with TRBJ2-3; D tentatively reads TRBD1 or TRBD2 (5 bases each). The germline V gene encodes CDR1 LNHNV and CDR2 YYDKDF (reference sequence). Trimming took 0 bases from V and 6 from J, leaving 10 bases between them. This CDR3 is built from 14 residues. The CDR3 DNA reads TGTGCCACCAGCAGAGAAAGAGGGGCGGATACGCAGTATTTT. Its translation is CATSRERGADTQYF.

This chain joins TRBV9 and TRBJ2-5; D uncertain. Judging by the DNA end, TRBJ2-7 fits better; the J call may be wrong. Looked up from germline, CDR1 is SGDLS and CDR2 is YYNGEE. This CDR3 spans 15 amino acids. The CDR3 region has the DNA TGTGCCAGCAGCCCCTGGAGTGCCCTTACCTACGAGCAGTACTTC. It yields the protein CASSPWSALTYEQYF.

The genes are TRBV2 and TRBJ1-5, with D unresolved. V shed 4 bases and J shed 0 bases, with 7 bases lying between them. CDR1 and CDR2 (germline): SNHLY, FYNNEI. This CDR3 is built from 14 residues. The CDR3 coding sequence is TGTGCCAGCAGTGCACGAGGTAGCAATCAGCCCCAGCATTTT. Encoded protein: CASSARGSNQPQHF.

The gene calls are TRBV9 and TRBJ1-2, with D possibly being TRBD1 (6 bases). Trimming removed 0 bases from V and 4 bases from J, with 16 bases in between. CDR3 length: 16 residues. Germline V gene data show CDR1 as SGDLS and CDR2 as YYNGEE. Here the CDR3 DNA reads TGTGCCAGCAGCGTAGATAAGAGGACAGAGCTCTATGGCTACACCTTC. Protein: CASSVDKRTELYGYTF. The entire variable domain, with the rest obtained from reference TRBV9 and TRBJ1-2, is as follows: DSGVTQTPKHLITATGQRVTLRCSPRSGDLSVYWYQQSLDQGLQFLIQYYNGEERAKGNILERFSAQQFPDLHSELNLSSLELGDSALYFCASSVDKRTELYGYTFGSGTRLTVV.

This chain links TRBV28 with TRBJ1-2; D possibly corresponds to TRBD1 (5 bases). CDR1 MDHEN and CDR2 SYDVKM come from the germline V gene. This CDR3 contains 13 residues. The V gene lost 6 bases and the J gene lost 6 bases, with 14 bases spanning the gap. CDR3 in amino acids: CASRDQGPDGYTF. For the CDR3, the DNA is TGTGCCAGCAGAGATCAGGGTCCGGATGGCTACACCTTC.

V and J are TRBV4-1 and TRBJ2-1; 10 positions match TRBD2. Trimming cost V 0 bases and J 5 bases; bases outside gene matches: 7. The CDR3 totals 17 residues. CDR1 is MGHRA, CDR2 YSYEKL, per germline. Here the CDR3 reads CASSQDQLAGHNNEQFF. CDR3 sequence (DNA): TGCGCCAGCAGCCAAGACCAACTAGCGGGACACAACAATGAGCAGTTCTTC.

The chain is built from TRBV18 and TRBJ2-3, with D uncertain. The CDR3 loop spans 14 amino acids. Trimming cost V 2 bases and J 1 base, with 7 bases left between them. CDR1 KGHSH and CDR2 LQKENI come from the germline V gene. CDR3 protein: CASSPTGGTDTQYF. CDR3 DNA sequence: TGTGCCAGCTCACCAACGGGCGGCACAGATACGCAGTATTTT.

The chain has TRBV5-6 and TRBJ2-5, with D tentatively TRBD1 or TRBD2 (5 bases each). The V gene's germline CDR1 is SGHDT and CDR2 YYEEEE. V was clipped by 5 bases and J by 0 bases, with 11 bases between them. This CDR3 contains 14 residues. This chain's CDR3 is CASSWGRHQETQYF. The CDR3, as DNA: TGTGCCAGCAGTTGGGGACGGCACCAAGAGACCCAGTACTTC.

The chain has TRBV19 and TRBJ2-5; no firm D call. The CDR3 runs to 12 residues. Looked up from germline, CDR1 is LNHDA and CDR2 is SQIVND (reference sequence). V lost 4 bases and J lost 3, with 6 bases in between. The CDR3 is CASSSSKETQYF. The DNA for the CDR3 is TGTGCCAGTAGTAGTTCCAAAGAGACCCAGTACTTC.

J is TRBJ2-7 and V is TRBV6-5; D remains ambiguous. The CDR3 spans 13 residues. V lost 2 bases to trimming and J lost 4 bases, with 9 bases between them. CDR1 is MNHEY and CDR2 is SVGAGI in the germline V gene. CDR3 amino acids: CASSYAGQYEQYF. In DNA form, the CDR3 reads TGTGCCAGCAGTTACGCCGGCCAATACGAGCAGTACTTC.

This chain connects TRBV4-3 to TRBJ2-2, with a weak D call TRBD2 (7 bases). The CDR3 spans 16 residues. Trimming took 1 base from V and 5 from J, leaving 14 bases between them. Germline CDR1 and CDR2: LGHNA and YSLEER. The CDR3 DNA is TGCGCCAGCAGCCAAGCCCCCGGGGGGCAGACCGGGGAGCTGTTTTTT. It yields the protein CASSQAPGGQTGELFF.

V and J are TRBV28 and TRBJ1-1, with 7 bases that match TRBD1. Trimming at V came to 7 bases and at J to 0 bases, leaving 2 bases not matched to a gene. The CDR3 sequence is 13 residues long. Germline assignment: CDR1 MDHEN and CDR2 SYDVKM. The CDR3 sequence: CASNRGVNTEAFF. CDR3 nucleotides: TGTGCCAGCAACAGGGGCGTGAACACTGAAGCTTTCTTT. Supplemented by reference TRBV28 and TRBJ1-1, the full variable domain reads DVKVTQSSRYLVKRTGEKVFLECVQDMDHENMFWYRQDPGLGLRLIYFSYDVKMKEKGDIPEGYSVSREKKERFSLILESASTNQTSMYLCASNRGVNTEAFFGQGTRLTVV.

V is TRBV5-6 and J is TRBJ2-5; no reliable D call. This CDR3 has 14 amino acids. The germline CDR1 and CDR2 sequences are SGHDT and YYEEEE. V lost 5 bases to trimming and J lost 1 base, with 12 bases between them. The CDR3 loop reads CASRPVRSQETQYF. In DNA form, the CDR3 reads TGTGCCAGCAGGCCCGTCAGGTCCCAAGAGACCCAGTACTTC.

Comment on this clone: The CDR3 does not close with the conserved phenylalanine or tryptophan, likely indicating a read error. The V call is TRBV2, the J call TRBJ2-7; D is unresolved. The germline gives CDR1 SNHLY, CDR2 FYNNEI. This CDR3 is 13 amino acids long. The CDR3 reads CAGSSTASYEQYL. In DNA form, the CDR3 reads TGTGCCGGCAGTTCGACTGCTTCCTACGAGCAGTACCTC.

This chain links TRBV2 with TRBJ1-5, with D unclear. The CDR3 spans 15 residues. The germline V and J ends were trimmed by 3 bases and 0 bases, with 9 bases remaining between them. CDR1 and CDR2 (germline): SNHLY, FYNNEI. DNA for the CDR3: TGTGCCAGCAGTGACAGGCCCTATAGCAATCAGCCCCAGCATTTT. Translated, it gives CASSDRPYSNQPQHF.

V and J are TRBV6-5 and TRBJ2-7, with 7 positions matching TRBD2. Trimming took 8 bases from V and 0 from J; bases not matched to a gene: 4. CDR3 size: 13 residues. Looked up from germline, CDR1 is MNHEY and CDR2 is SVGAGI. CDR3: CASGAGPSYEQYF. As DNA, the CDR3 is TGTGCCAGCGGAGCGGGGCCCTCCTACGAGCAGTACTTC.

The chain has TRBV6-1 and TRBJ2-1; the D call may be TRBD1 or TRBD2 (5 bases each). The germline V and J ends were trimmed by 7 bases and 1 base, with 11 bases remaining between them. Per germline, CDR1 MNHNS and CDR2 SASEGT. This CDR3 is built from 14 residues. This chain's CDR3 is CASMMRGSYNEQFF. Here the CDR3 DNA reads TGTGCCAGCATGATGAGGGGATCCTACAATGAGCAGTTCTTC.

The J gene is TRBJ2-7, the V gene TRBV5-4; D is ambiguous. The CDR3 is made up of 13 amino acids. V shed 4 bases and J shed 7 bases, with 15 bases lying between them. Looked up from germline, CDR1 is SGHNT and CDR2 is YYREEE (reference sequence). The CDR3 sequence: CASSPSYGMEQYF. The CDR3 DNA reads TGTGCCAGCAGCCCGTCCTACGGAATGGAGCAGTACTTC.

The genes are TRBV9 and TRBJ2-6; D unresolved. The germline V gene encodes CDR1 SGDLS and CDR2 YYNGEE. Trimming took off 3 bases at V and 0 bases at J, with 7 bases between the two ends. The CDR3 extends over 15 amino acids. This CDR3 reads CASSGASSGANVLTF. The CDR3 nucleotides read TGTGCCAGCAGCGGGGCCAGCTCTGGGGCCAACGTCCTGACTTTC.

The rearrangement uses TRBV30 and TRBJ1-1, with 8 bases fitting TRBD1. The length of the CDR3 is 13 residues. Germline assignment: CDR1 GTSNPN and CDR2 SVGIG (reference sequence). The V gene end was trimmed by 1 base and the J gene end by 5 bases; junction bases not matched to a gene: 3. The DNA for the CDR3 is TGTGCCTGGAGTGAAACAGGGGGAACTGAAGCTTTCTTT. This codes for CAWSETGGTEAFF.

V is TRBV6-4 and J is TRBJ2-1; tentative D call: TRBD2 (5 bases). Germline values: CDR1 MRHNA, CDR2 SNTAGT. The V end was cut by 2 bases, the J end by 7 bases, with 6 bases between. This CDR3 contains 12 residues. This CDR3 reads CASSDRGNEQFF. The CDR3 DNA follows: TGTGCCAGCAGTGACCGGGGAAATGAGCAGTTCTTC.

The genes are TRBV27 and TRBJ2-1; a possible D gene is TRBD2 (5 bases). V lost 4 bases to trimming and J lost 0 bases, with 10 bases between them. This CDR3 spans 15 amino acids. CDR1 and CDR2 from the germline V gene are MNHEY and SMNVEV (reference sequence). The DNA of the CDR3 is TGTGCCAGCAGTTCATGGGAGAGCTCCTACAATGAGCAGTTCTTC. It translates to CASSSWESSYNEQFF.

The chain couples TRBV7-9 to TRBJ2-7, with TRBD2 identical over 14 bases. The CDR3 contains 15 residues. Germline CDR1 is SEHNR and CDR2 is FQNEAQ (reference sequence). With V trimmed by 5 bases and J by 4 bases, 4 bases remained unmatched. In DNA, the CDR3 is TGTGCCAGCAGCCCAGGGACTAGCGGGAGTTACGAGCAGTACTTC. It is translated as CASSPGTSGSYEQYF.